The rows below give T cell receptor beta chains drawn from one sample of a study of OX40 agonist ivuxolimab in advanced cancers. TCRdb's copy holds only in-frame clones and misses some; the assay was immunoSEQ multiplex PCR. The sample yields tens of thousands of clones, around 89% seen once. The sample in question was CD4+ or CD8+ T cells sorted from blood, obtained in a trial of the OX40 agonist ivuxolimab. The source of these receptors is an adult with an advanced solid tumor such as melanoma, head and neck, liver or kidney cancer. CDR3s include the opening cysteine and the closing phenylalanine or tryptophan. D genes are given only for firm matches. The listing skips clone size in some rows; elsewhere it reads once, few, many or a size class.

j_call v_call clone_size d_call cdr3_aa cdr3_nt
TRBJ1-4 TRBV10-3 . . CAISESGVTNEKLFF TGTGCCATCAGTGAGTCAGGGGTGACTAATGAAAAACTGTTTTTT
TRBJ2-5 TRBV5-1 . . CASAPGTVETQYF TGCGCCAGCGCACCGGGGACTGTAGAGACCCAGTACTTC
TRBJ2-4 TRBV27 . TRBD1 CASSSSRQGNIQYF TGTGCCAGCAGTTCCTCTCGACAGGGAAACATTCAGTACTTC
TRBJ2-5 TRBV7-9 . TRBD2 CASGIGGLAGPLGETQYF TGTGCCAGCGGAATCGGGGGGCTAGCGGGACCCCTAGGAGAGACCCAGTACTTC
TRBJ2-1 TRBV5-4 . TRBD2 CASSPDPSGGYNEQFF TGTGCCAGCAGCCCGGACCCTAGCGGGGGCTACAATGAGCAGTTCTTC
TRBJ2-7 TRBV6-5 once . CASSYGGTYEQYF TGTGCCAGCAGTTACGGGGGGACCTACGAGCAGTACTTC
TRBJ2-7 TRBV2 . . CASSGIPGVGIEQYF TGTGCCAGCAGTGGAATCCCAGGGGTCGGAATCGAGCAGTACTTC
TRBJ1-3 TRBV9 . TRBD1 CASSAQTGVTGNTIYF TGTGCCAGCAGCGCGCAGACAGGGGTTACTGGAAACACCATATATTTT
TRBJ2-2 TRBV7-9 . TRBD1 CASSLGRGLTGELFF TGTGCCAGCAGCCTTGGCAGGGGGCTAACCGGGGAGCTGTTTTTT
TRBJ2-7 TRBV9 . TRBD1 CASSSHRGPSYEQYF TGTGCCAGCAGCTCACACAGGGGGCCCTCCTACGAGCAGTACTTC
TRBJ2-1 TRBV15 . TRBD2 CATSRDLAGVNEQFF TGTGCCACCAGCAGAGATCTAGCGGGGGTCAATGAGCAGTTCTTC
TRBJ2-3 TRBV28 . . CASRTTQGGTVSFVTQYF TGTGCCAGCAGAACGACCCAGGGGGGGACAGTGAGTTTCGTTACGCAGTATTTT
TRBJ1-2 TRBV29-1 . . CSVASDYGYTF TGCAGCGTTGCTTCCGACTATGGCTACACCTTC
TRBJ1-4 TRBV5-6 . TRBD1 CASSLGDRASEKLFF TGTGCCAGCAGCTTGGGGGACAGGGCGAGTGAAAAACTGTTTTTT
TRBJ1-1 TRBV5-1 few . CASSLIGHDTEAFF TGCGCCAGCAGCTTGATAGGGCACGACACTGAAGCTTTCTTT
TRBJ1-1 TRBV18 medium-sized . CASSPDTEAFF TGTGCCAGCTCACCGGACACTGAAGCTTTCTTT
TRBJ2-3 TRBV7-2 . TRBD2 CASSPDGTTSTDTQYF TGTGCCAGCAGCCCAGACGGGACTACGTCCACAGATACGCAGTATTTT
TRBJ2-7 TRBV6-1 . . CASSERVRGGEQYF TGTGCCAGCAGTGAAAGGGTCAGGGGCGGCGAGCAGTACTTC
TRBJ2-7 TRBV7-8 . TRBD1 CASSSRDRRGYEQYF TGTGCCAGCAGCTCAAGGGACAGGCGAGGCTACGAGCAGTACTTC
TRBJ1-3 TRBV18 . TRBD1 CASSPQTGTVSGNTIYF TGTGCCAGCTCACCGCAGACCGGGACAGTCTCTGGAAACACCATATATTTT
TRBJ2-1 TRBV11-2 . TRBD2 CASSPWTSGGTPYNEQFF TGTGCCAGCAGCCCCTGGACTAGCGGGGGGACCCCCTACAATGAGCAGTTCTTC
TRBJ2-4 TRBV6-6 once . CASSSGTPPIQYF TGTGCCAGCAGTTCCGGGACCCCCCCAATTCAGTACTTC
TRBJ2-1 TRBV7-3 . . CASSLDGRSSYNEQFF TGTGCCAGCAGCTTAGATGGGAGGAGCTCCTACAATGAGCAGTTCTTC
TRBJ1-3 TRBV7-9 . . CASRSTGQATKNTIYF TGTGCCAGCAGATCAACAGGGCAGGCCACTAAAAACACCATATATTTT
TRBJ1-4 TRBV2 . TRBD1 CASSADRGNEKLFF TGTGCCAGCAGCGCCGACAGGGGAAATGAAAAACTGTTTTTT
TRBJ2-1 TRBV7-2 . TRBD2 CASSPLAGAGEQFF TGTGCCAGCAGCCCCCTAGCGGGAGCGGGTGAGCAGTTCTTC
TRBJ1-2 TRBV28 . TRBD1 CASRPRDSFFYGYTF TGTGCCAGCAGGCCCAGGGACAGTTTTTTCTATGGCTACACCTTC
TRBJ2-1 TRBV30 . . CAWNIRQGGNEQFF TGTGCCTGGAATATCAGGCAGGGGGGAAATGAGCAGTTCTTC
TRBJ2-7 TRBV6-1 . . CASRKGGEQYF TGTGCCAGCAGGAAGGGTGGGGAGCAGTACTTC
TRBJ2-7 TRBV2 once . CASSEAVAVVSEQYF TGTGCCAGCAGTGAAGCAGTAGCGGTGGTCTCAGAGCAGTACTTC
TRBJ2-7 TRBV21-1 . . CASTPMNTGVYEQYF TGTGCCAGCACCCCCATGAACACAGGGGTCTACGAGCAGTACTTC
TRBJ2-1 TRBV28 once TRBD2 CASSSQLAEGYNEQFF TGTGCCAGCAGTTCCCAGCTAGCGGAGGGATACAATGAGCAGTTCTTC
TRBJ1-3 TRBV6-6 . . CASSYSTGLDTIYF TGTGCCAGCAGTTACTCGACGGGGTTAGACACCATATATTTT
TRBJ1-3 TRBV10-3 . . CAISESTGGDTIYF TGTGCCATCAGTGAGTCGACGGGGGGTGACACCATATATTTT
TRBJ2-3 TRBV5-8 . . CASSSPGDLTDTQYF TGTGCCAGCAGCTCCCCGGGAGATCTTACAGATACGCAGTATTTT
TRBJ2-7 TRBV6-1 . . CASSEAATGIHEQYF TGTGCCAGCAGTGAAGCGGCCACAGGGATCCACGAGCAGTACTTC
TRBJ2-7 TRBV11-2 . . CASRPTGSTIGSYEQYF TGTGCCAGCAGGCCGACCGGGTCCACTATCGGCTCCTACGAGCAGTACTTC
TRBJ2-2 TRBV2 . TRBD2 CASRGSGRATGELFF TGTGCCAGCAGGGGCAGCGGGAGGGCCACCGGGGAGCTGTTTTTT
TRBJ2-1 TRBV28 . . CASSRTGGSYEQFF TGTGCCAGCAGCCGGACAGGAGGGAGTTATGAGCAGTTCTTC
TRBJ2-2 TRBV27 . . CASSLRSPRENTGELFF TGTGCCAGCAGTTTACGCTCCCCGCGGGAGAACACCGGGGAGCTGTTTTTT
TRBJ1-5 TRBV18 . TRBD1 CASSPGTVNQPQHF TGTGCCAGCTCACCAGGGACAGTTAATCAGCCCCAGCATTTT
TRBJ2-1 TRBV6-6 . TRBD2 CATWRGLGYNEQFF TGTGCCACCTGGAGGGGACTAGGCTACAATGAGCAGTTCTTC
TRBJ2-5 TRBV28 few TRBD1 CASSSGQVQETQYF TGTGCCAGCAGTTCCGGACAGGTCCAAGAGACCCAGTACTTC
TRBJ1-2 TRBV29-1 once TRBD1 CSVQTGGSGYTF TGCAGCGTCCAGACAGGGGGCAGTGGCTACACCTTC
TRBJ2-7 TRBV6-5 . . CASSYSTGAKDEQYF TGTGCCAGCAGTTACTCGACGGGGGCTAAGGACGAGCAGTACTTC